Sequencing of this T cell receptor (beta chain) was carried out in a study of T cells in Graves' hyperthyroidism and ophthalmopathy. The CDR3 has 16 amino acids. V shed 1 base and J shed 2 bases, with 13 bases lying between them. The germline V gene encodes CDR1 SGHDT and CDR2 YYEEEE. Study-wide results and limits: Blood samples included most of the expanded thyroid clonotypes exceeding 0.001. Using 13 V-J features, a model discriminated ophthalmopathy from stable hyperthyroidism.

Patients aged 18 to 65 with hyperthyroidism were newly diagnosed, with duration under 2 months. Patients showing uncontrolled infection, other autoimmune disease, pregnancy or lactation were ineligible. From RNA transcripts, TCR beta CDR3 regions were amplified. During a first-round RT-PCR of the TCR CDR3, the HTBI primer set was used. A single record per CDR3 protein comes from TCRdb applying MiXCR to the multiplex PCR reads. The data hold hundreds of thousands of distinct CDR3 sequences, with 35% to 45% observed a single time. On this clonotype itself: Its antigen is as yet unknown.

The sequencing input was blood. This chain uses TRBV5-6 with TRBJ1-5; D gene uncertain. The sequence was obtained from a man younger than 35 with Graves' hyperthyroidism. CDR3 DNA sequence: TGTGCCAGCAGCTTGCATCATGTCGGAGGCAATCAGCCCCAGCATTTT. It is translated as CASSLHHVGGNQPQHF. Looking up the rest from reference TRBV5-6 and TRBJ1-5 gives the full variable domain: DAGVTQSPTHLIKTRGQQVTLRCSPKSGHDTVSWYQQALGQGPQFIFQYYEEEERQRGNFPDRFSGHQFPNYSSELNVNALLLGDSALYLCASSLHHVGGNQPQHFGDGTRLSIL.